A single TCR beta chain is shown here with its context. A read error may account for a junction end that differs from germline. Germline V gives CDR1 MGHRA, CDR2 YSYEKL. The CDR3 has 17 amino acids. This sample is drawn from a study of regulatory T cells in long-lasting Graves disease. As to time point: newly diagnosed GD, antithyroid drugs for less than 3 months. With RNA extracted from PBMCs as input, the TCR library was made. Libraries of TCR beta came from iRepertoire HTBI primers plus Arm-PCR of CDR3 regions. TCRdb redid the calling of the multiplex PCR reads with MiXCR, one entry per CDR3 protein. The table has 350,000 to 500,000 distinct CDR3 sequences, less than 20% seen once. The same sample was also studied in work on T cells in Graves' hyperthyroidism and ophthalmopathy.

Sequenced material: peripheral blood mononuclear cells (PBMCs), taken at new diagnosis, from a patient treated with antithyroid drugs. The sequence came from a woman between 25 and 40 years old with Graves disease. The chain carries TRBV4-1 and TRBJ2-7; TRBD1 matches 7 bases. The CDR3 coding sequence is TGCGCCAGCAGCCAAAACCCACAGAGGGGACAGATCTACGTGCAGTACTTC. This codes for CASSQNPQRGQIYVQYF.